This T cell receptor beta chain came from a study of control samples from healthy donors and cancer patients. The protocol was immunoSEQ multiplex PCR, while the TCRdb copy is restricted to in-frame clones and leaves out a portion. The table shows around 150,000 clones, with around 90% occurring only once. This clone occurred once. Trimming removed 0 bases at V and 3 bases at J, with 9 bases between. The CDR3 is 15 residues long. Germline V gene lookup returns CDR1 LNHNV and CDR2 YYDKDF (reference sequence). Sequencing was done on a sample of blood. This TCR derives from a man aged 30-40 years in good health. This chain links TRBV15 with TRBJ1-5; no clear D gene. The CDR3 DNA is TGTGCCACCAGCAGAGATCGAGGGAACAATCAGCCCCAGCATTTT. Its translation: CATSRDRGNNQPQHF.